The 29 T cell receptor beta chains in this list originate from one sample, sequenced in a study of blood T cell repertoires in COVID-19. Method: immunoSEQ multiplex PCR; TCRdb's copy keeps in-frame clones and lacks some. The repertoire holds about 97,000 clones, with about 80% as singletons. The sample was peripheral blood. Receptors originate from a man in his sixties or seventies with acute or convalescent COVID-19.

The rearrangement joins TRBV5-6 to TRBJ1-1, with D possibly matching TRBD1 (5 bases). Looked up from germline, CDR1 is SGHDT and CDR2 is YYEEEE. Trimming left V 0 bases short and J 4 bases short, with 13 bases between. The CDR3 covers 15 residues. The CDR3 here is CASSLVPQGGTEAFF. The CDR3 DNA reads as TGTGCCAGCAGCTTGGTCCCGCAGGGTGGCACTGAAGCTTTCTTT.

With regard to this clone: One junction end disagrees with the germline gene, perhaps due to a read error. The chain carries TRBV7-2 and TRBJ1-2; tentatively, D is TRBD1 (5 bases). This CDR3 region has 16 residues. Germline-derived CDR1 and CDR2 are SGHTA and FQGNSA. In DNA, the CDR3 is TGTGCCAGCAGCTTAGCTGGCGGGGGAGCTAATTATGGCTACACCTTC. Amino acid sequence: CASSLAGGGANYGYTF.

The rearrangement uses TRBV13 and TRBJ1-2; D uncertain. The V end lost 5 bases, the J end lost 3 bases, and 13 bases lay between the germline ends. Germline assignment: CDR1 PRHDT and CDR2 FYEKMQ (reference sequence). The CDR3 runs to 14 residues. The DNA for the CDR3 is TGTGCCAGCAGCCCCCGAAGAAACTACTATGGCTACACCTTC. Translating gives CASSPRRNYYGYTF.

This chain connects TRBV15 to TRBJ2-7, with D maybe TRBD1 (5 bases). This CDR3 is built from 12 residues. The germline V gene has CDR1 LNHNV and CDR2 YYDKDF (reference sequence). The ends were cut back, 5 bases at V and 4 bases at J, with 9 bases in the middle. The CDR3 nucleotides are TGTGCCACCAGCGACCAGGGATACGAGCAGTACTTC. This translates into CATSDQGYEQYF.

This sequence joins TRBV7-3 and TRBJ2-3, with D perhaps TRBD2 (6 bases). In germline, CDR1 is SGHTA, CDR2 FQGTGA. Deletions cut 5 bases from V and 3 bases from J, with 6 bases between. There are 12 residues in the CDR3. CDR3 sequence reads: CASSRGTDTQYF. As DNA, the CDR3 is TGTGCCAGCAGCCGGGGGACAGATACGCAGTATTTT. Using reference TRBV7-3 and TRBJ2-3 for the parts outside the CDR3, the full variable domain is GAGVSQTPSNKVTEKGKYVELRCDPISGHTALYWYRQSLGQGPEFLIYFQGTGAADDSGLPNDRFFAVRPEGSVSTLKIQRTERGDSAVYLCASSRGTDTQYFGPGTRLTVL.

In nucleotides, the CDR3 is TGTGCCAGCAGTTACGACAGGGGAATAGGCAATCAGCCCCAGCATTTT. This translates into CASSYDRGIGNQPQHF. The chain joins TRBV2 to TRBJ1-5; 8 bases match TRBD1. CDR3 size: 16 residues. Unmatched junction bases numbered 8, after V lost 5 bases and J lost 2 bases. Per the germline V gene, CDR1 is SNHLY and CDR2 is FYNNEI.

The chain employs TRBV7-9 and TRBJ2-1, with no clear D. V gave up 1 base and J gave up 10 bases, with 8 bases separating them. Per germline, CDR1 SEHNR and CDR2 FQNEAQ (reference sequence). The CDR3 has 12 amino acids. The CDR3 nucleotides read TGTGCCAGCAGCTTAGGCTCGCGGGAGCAGTTCTTC. Its translation is CASSLGSREQFF. Full variable domain (remainder filled in from reference TRBV7-9 and TRBJ2-1): DTGVSQNPRHKITKRGQNVTFRCDPISEHNRLYWYRQTLGQGPEFLTYFQNEAQLEKSRLLSDRFSAERPKGSFSTLEIQRTEQGDSAMYLCASSLGSREQFFGPGTRLTVL.

The table lists this clone with a few counts. The chain has TRBV5-4 and TRBJ2-7; tentatively, D is TRBD1 (6 bases). V lost 4 bases and J 2 bases, leaving 13 bases between the germline ends. The germline V gene has CDR1 SGHNT and CDR2 YYREEE (reference sequence). This CDR3 is built from 14 residues. The CDR3 nucleotides read TGTGCCAGCAGCATCGACAGGACGACCTACGAGCAGTACTTC. The encoded protein is CASSIDRTTYEQYF.

The chain carries TRBV7-3 and TRBJ1-1, with unresolved D. V was shortened by 2 bases and J by 2 bases, with 6 bases between the two germline ends. This CDR3 region has 13 residues. Germline V lookup: CDR1 SGHTA, CDR2 FQGTGA. The CDR3 DNA sequence: TGTGCCAGCAGCTTAGCAGAAAACACTGAAGCTTTCTTT. Encoded protein: CASSLAENTEAFF.

V and J are TRBV7-2 and TRBJ1-2, with TRBD1 identical over 10 bases. The germline gives CDR1 SGHTA, CDR2 FQGNSA. The CDR3 length is 15 residues. The trim removed 4 bases at V and 3 bases at J, leaving 5 bases unmatched. The CDR3 loop reads CASSSRTGGYYGYTF. In DNA, the CDR3 is TGTGCCAGCAGCTCCCGGACAGGGGGGTACTATGGCTACACCTTC.

The V gene is TRBV6-1, the J gene TRBJ2-7, with 8 bases that match TRBD2. V dropped 3 bases and J dropped 2; count of bases not matched to a gene: 6. The V gene's germline CDR1 is MNHNS and CDR2 SASEGT. This CDR3 has 15 residues. The CDR3 DNA reads as TGTGCCAGCAGTGATTCCGGGAGGGCCACCTACGAGCAGTACTTC. Residues: CASSDSGRATYEQYF.

This chain joins TRBV30 and TRBJ1-1; D may be TRBD1 (5 bases). CDR1 GTSNPN and CDR2 SVGIG come from the germline V gene (reference sequence). The CDR3 is 13 amino acids. V lost 6 bases and J 3 bases, leaving 14 bases between the germline ends. CDR3: CACKDTIHTEAFF. CDR3 in DNA: TGTGCCTGCAAGGACACGATTCACACTGAAGCTTTCTTT.

The chain combines TRBV30 with TRBJ1-4; 7 positions agree with TRBD1. With V trimmed by 4 bases and J by 5 bases, 7 bases remained unmatched. The CDR3 has 14 amino acids. Germline V gene data show CDR1 as GTSNPN and CDR2 as SVGIG (reference sequence). The CDR3 bases are TGTGCCTGGAACCCGGGACAGAAAAATGAAAAACTGTTTTTT. It specifies CAWNPGQKNEKLFF.

This clone was observed a handful of times. The chain links TRBV4-3 to TRBJ1-4, with no clear D. The CDR3 loop spans 15 amino acids. V was clipped by 3 bases and J by 2 bases, with 10 bases between them. Germline CDR1 reads LGHNA; CDR2 reads YSLEER. CDR3 nucleotide sequence: TGCGCCAGCAGCCAGGCCTTGGAGACTAATGAAAAACTGTTTTTT. Translated, it gives CASSQALETNEKLFF.

This rearrangement joins TRBV5-8 to TRBJ1-2, with D possibly being TRBD1 (6 bases). Germline values: CDR1 SGHTS, CDR2 YDEGEE. V was cut by 0 bases and J by 5 bases, with 11 bases left in between. The CDR3 contains 14 residues. The CDR3 is CASSLADRAYGYTF. The CDR3 coding sequence is TGTGCCAGCAGCTTGGCGGACAGAGCTTATGGCTACACCTTC.

The chain employs TRBV10-3 and TRBJ1-5; D is possibly TRBD1 (6 bases). In germline, CDR1 is ENHRY, CDR2 SYGVKD. The CDR3 is 14 residues long. The V and J ends lost 5 bases and 0 bases respectively, with 8 bases between them. For the CDR3, the DNA is TGTGCCATCAGTCCAGGGGCTAGCAATCAGCCCCAGCATTTT. Translation: CAISPGASNQPQHF.

This clone was found a few times. J is TRBJ1-5 and V is TRBV28; TRBD1 aligns across 12 bases. The length of the CDR3 is 15 residues. Germline trimming cut 6 bases from V and 8 bases from J; bases unmatched to any gene: 8. Germline loops: CDR1 MDHEN, CDR2 SYDVKM. In DNA form, the CDR3 reads TGTGCCAGCAGCCCGGGACAGGGGGCAGTGGAGCCCCAGCATTTT. Its translation: CASSPGQGAVEPQHF.

In its sample, this clone was seen once. The V gene is TRBV6-5, the J gene TRBJ1-3; D gene ambiguous. CDR3 size: 14 residues. The germline V gene encodes CDR1 MNHEY and CDR2 SVGAGI. The chain's CDR3 is CASRNWLNENTIYF. CDR3 DNA: TGTGCGAGCCGTAACTGGCTTAATGAAAACACCATATATTTT.

The DNA for the CDR3 is TGTGCCAGCAGCCAAGGCCTCGGTCCTAACTATGGCTACACCTTC. This translates into CASSQGLGPNYGYTF. The chain employs TRBV14 and TRBJ1-2; D is unresolved. The V gene's germline CDR1 is SGHDN and CDR2 FVKESK. The V end was cut by 1 base, the J end by 0 bases, with 9 bases between. The CDR3 runs to 15 residues.

This clone was detected only a few times. The chain has TRBV12-5 and TRBJ1-5, with TRBD1 identical over 7 bases. The V segment lost 3 bases and the J segment 4 bases; nucleotides outside the gene matches: 9. The CDR3 has 16 amino acids. The germline gives CDR1 LGHNT, CDR2 FRNRAP. CDR3 nucleotides: TGTGCTAGTGGTTTTTTGCAGGACAGGAAGAATCAGCCCCAGCATTTT. This translates into CASGFLQDRKNQPQHF.

The rearrangement uses TRBV11-2 and TRBJ2-7, with D possibly matching TRBD1 (5 bases). CDR3 length: 15 amino acids. Between the trimmed V and J ends, which lost 5 bases and 4 bases, there was a span of 18 bases. Germline V gene sequence: CDR1 SGHAT, CDR2 FQNNGV. CDR3 region: CASSPLGSGSYEQYF. The CDR3, as DNA: TGTGCCAGCAGCCCTCTAGGGTCAGGGTCATACGAGCAGTACTTC.

The V and J genes are TRBV5-1 and TRBJ2-1; tentatively, D is TRBD2 (6 bases). Germline loops: CDR1 SGHRS, CDR2 YFSETQ. V dropped 0 bases and J dropped 2 bases, with 12 bases sitting between them. The length of the CDR3 is 16 residues. CDR3 in DNA: TGCGCCAGCAGCTTGGTAATCGCGGGAACCTACAATGAGCAGTTCTTC. This codes for CASSLVIAGTYNEQFF.

This sequence joins TRBV7-8 and TRBJ1-2; TRBD1 matches 7 bases. The germline V gene has CDR1 SGHVS and CDR2 FQNEAQ. The CDR3 is made up of 15 amino acids. Trimming cost V 2 bases and J 3 bases; bases outside gene matches: 6. The CDR3 DNA reads as TGTGCCAGCAGCTTAAGTGTCGGGACAGACTATGGCTACACCTTC. Its protein is CASSLSVGTDYGYTF.

V and J are TRBV9 and TRBJ2-5, with 10 bases lining up with TRBD1. The CDR3 loop spans 16 amino acids. V lost 2 bases and J lost 2; bases outside the gene matches: 6. Germline V CDR1 and CDR2: SGDLS, YYNGEE. The CDR3 region has the DNA TGTGCCAGCAGCGTCCGGGACAGGGGTAGTCAAGAGACCCAGTACTTC. Its protein product is CASSVRDRGSQETQYF.

This chain links TRBV19 with TRBJ2-5; 8 bases are shared with TRBD1. Germline-derived CDR1 and CDR2 are LNHDA and SQIVND (reference sequence). The CDR3 runs 17 residues. Germline trimming cut 4 bases from V and 3 bases from J; bases unmatched to any gene: 13. The CDR3 DNA sequence: TGTGCCAGTAGTAGGTTCGGCCAGGGGGCGGACAAAGAGACCCAGTACTTC. This gives the protein CASSRFGQGADKETQYF.

The V gene is TRBV11-2, the J gene TRBJ1-2, with 8 positions matching TRBD1. Germline loops: CDR1 SGHAT, CDR2 FQNNGV. The CDR3 consists of 14 residues. V was pared by 3 bases and J by 4 bases, with 4 bases of the junction left unmatched. In nucleotides, the CDR3 is TGTGCCAGCAGCTTTTCTACAGGGGGCTATGGCTACACCTTC. This encodes CASSFSTGGYGYTF.

This clone was found once. The chain uses TRBV5-5 and TRBJ1-2; D unclear. The germline gives CDR1 SGHKS, CDR2 YYEKEE (reference sequence). V lost 2 bases and J lost 2, with 7 bases in between. The CDR3 is 13 residues long. CDR3 DNA: TGTGCCAGCAGCTTCTCTCAGAACTATGGCTACACCTTC. This translates into CASSFSQNYGYTF.

The V call is TRBV7-9, the J call TRBJ1-2, with a weak D call TRBD1 (6 bases). The CDR3 is 13 amino acids. Trimming removed 1 base at V and 8 bases at J, with 11 bases between. CDR1 SEHNR and CDR2 FQNEAQ come from the germline V gene (reference sequence). The CDR3 region is CASSLVQGRGYTF. The CDR3 DNA reads as TGTGCCAGCAGCTTAGTACAGGGACGGGGCTACACCTTC.

This clone showed up just a few times. The V and J genes are TRBV28 and TRBJ1-2; 7 positions agree with TRBD1. The CDR3 contains 15 residues. Germline V gives CDR1 MDHEN, CDR2 SYDVKM. Losses at the gene ends were 4 bases for V and 4 bases for J; bases not matched to a gene: 9. CDR3 residues: CASSSYDRVGYGYTF. The CDR3 nucleotides are TGTGCCAGCAGTTCGTACGACAGGGTTGGCTATGGCTACACCTTC.